This is a list of T cell receptor beta chains from one sample in a study of T cell responses to AZD1222 COVID-19 vaccine. This table comes from immunoSEQ multiplex PCR, and its TCRdb copy is limited to in-frame clones, with some not included. The sample holds about 160,000 clones; 80% to 95% are singletons and the top ten take roughly 3.3%. The sample consisted of peripheral blood, taken 28 days after the second AZD1222 dose. The origin of the receptors is an adult who received the AZD1222 COVID-19 vaccine. Both conserved end residues are part of each CDR3. A D gene is named only where the DNA matches it firmly. Not every row has a clone size; where given, it reads once, few, many or a size class.

j_call: TRBJ1-2
clone_size: .
v_call: TRBV6-6
d_call: .
cdr3_length: 15
cdr3_aa: CASVASTGFGYGYTF
cdr3_nt: TGTGCCAGCGTCGCCTCAACAGGGTTTGGCTATGGCTACACCTTC

j_call: TRBJ1-3
clone_size: once
v_call: TRBV19
d_call: .
cdr3_length: 18
cdr3_aa: CASSIPSRSHGRGNTIYF
cdr3_nt: TGTGCCAGTAGTATCCCCAGCCGCTCACACGGACGGGGAAACACCATATATTTT

j_call: TRBJ2-6
clone_size: .
v_call: TRBV2
d_call: .
cdr3_length: 15
cdr3_aa: CASNTRSAGANVLTF
cdr3_nt: TGTGCCAGCAATACCAGGAGTGCTGGGGCCAACGTCCTGACTTTC

j_call: TRBJ2-7
clone_size: .
v_call: TRBV27
d_call: TRBD1
cdr3_length: 15
cdr3_aa: CASSLSTGVSYEQYF
cdr3_nt: TGTGCCAGCAGTTTATCGACAGGGGTGTCCTACGAGCAGTACTTC

j_call: TRBJ1-1
clone_size: .
v_call: TRBV28
d_call: .
cdr3_length: 14
cdr3_aa: CASSFRRANTEAFF
cdr3_nt: TGTGCCAGCAGTTTTCGGCGGGCGAACACTGAAGCTTTCTTT

j_call: TRBJ2-2
clone_size: .
v_call: TRBV6-5
d_call: TRBD1
cdr3_length: 16
cdr3_aa: CASSYWTGGTTGELFF
cdr3_nt: TGTGCCAGCAGTTACTGGACAGGGGGAACGACCGGGGAGCTGTTTTTT

j_call: TRBJ2-1
clone_size: .
v_call: TRBV9
d_call: TRBD2
cdr3_length: 16
cdr3_aa: CASSVQRSGSSYEQFF
cdr3_nt: TGTGCCAGCAGCGTCCAGCGTAGCGGGAGTAGTTATGAGCAGTTCTTC

j_call: TRBJ2-7
clone_size: .
v_call: TRBV7-2
d_call: TRBD2
cdr3_length: 14
cdr3_aa: CASSQAGGTYEQYF
cdr3_nt: TGTGCCAGCAGCCAGGCGGGGGGCACCTACGAGCAGTACTTC

j_call: TRBJ1-1
clone_size: .
v_call: TRBV5-1
d_call: TRBD1
cdr3_length: 17
cdr3_aa: CASSLGTGEAMNTEAFF
cdr3_nt: TGCGCCAGCAGCTTGGGGACAGGGGAGGCCATGAACACTGAAGCTTTCTTT

j_call: TRBJ2-3
clone_size: once
v_call: TRBV10-1
d_call: TRBD2
cdr3_length: 16
cdr3_aa: CASSEAGGWGPDTQYF
cdr3_nt: TGCGCCAGCAGTGAAGCGGGAGGTTGGGGCCCAGATACGCAGTATTTT

j_call: TRBJ1-4
clone_size: .
v_call: TRBV2
d_call: .
cdr3_length: 13
cdr3_aa: CASSGPDHEKLFF
cdr3_nt: TGTGCCAGCAGTGGTCCAGATCATGAAAAACTGTTTTTT

j_call: TRBJ1-6
clone_size: .
v_call: TRBV28
d_call: TRBD1
cdr3_length: 15
cdr3_aa: CASRPPGQPNSPLHF
cdr3_nt: TGTGCCAGCAGACCCCCGGGACAGCCTAATTCACCCCTCCACTTT

j_call: TRBJ2-1
clone_size: .
v_call: TRBV4-1
d_call: .
cdr3_length: 14
cdr3_aa: CASSLLGRVNEQFF
cdr3_nt: TGCGCCAGCAGCCTCCTAGGACGGGTCAATGAGCAGTTCTTC

j_call: TRBJ2-5
clone_size: .
v_call: TRBV5-1
d_call: TRBD2
cdr3_length: 13
cdr3_aa: CASSAPGGETQYF
cdr3_nt: TGCGCCAGCTCTGCGCCGGGAGGCGAGACCCAGTACTTC

j_call: TRBJ1-2
clone_size: .
v_call: TRBV20-1
d_call: .
cdr3_length: 10
cdr3_aa: CSAFRGGYTF
cdr3_nt: TGCAGTGCGTTCCGAGGGGGCTACACCTTC

j_call: TRBJ1-2
clone_size: .
v_call: TRBV7-9
d_call: .
cdr3_length: 13
cdr3_aa: CASSLKGDYGYTF
cdr3_nt: TGTGCCAGCAGCTTAAAGGGGGACTATGGCTACACCTTC

j_call: TRBJ2-7
clone_size: .
v_call: TRBV7-2
d_call: TRBD2
cdr3_length: 18
cdr3_aa: CASSSLGSGRAVAYEQYF
cdr3_nt: TGTGCCAGCAGCTCCCTGGGTAGCGGGAGGGCCGTCGCCTACGAGCAGTACTTC

j_call: TRBJ1-2
clone_size: .
v_call: TRBV5-1
d_call: .
cdr3_length: 14
cdr3_aa: CASSLAGRGYGYTF
cdr3_nt: TGCGCCAGCAGCTTGGCCGGGAGAGGATATGGCTACACCTTC

j_call: TRBJ1-4
clone_size: .
v_call: TRBV5-1
d_call: TRBD1
cdr3_length: 16
cdr3_aa: CASSKTGGLPNEKLFF
cdr3_nt: TGCGCCAGCAGCAAAACAGGGGGCTTGCCTAATGAAAAACTGTTTTTT

j_call: TRBJ2-7
clone_size: .
v_call: TRBV18
d_call: .
cdr3_length: 13
cdr3_aa: CASSPEVSYEQYF
cdr3_nt: TGTGCCAGCTCACCAGAGGTTAGCTACGAGCAGTACTTC

j_call: TRBJ2-1
clone_size: .
v_call: TRBV5-1
d_call: .
cdr3_length: 15
cdr3_aa: CASSLAALLTNEQFF
cdr3_nt: TGCGCCAGCAGCTTGGCCGCTCTGCTTACAAATGAGCAGTTCTTC

j_call: TRBJ1-1
clone_size: few
v_call: TRBV19
d_call: .
cdr3_length: 14
cdr3_aa: CASSISGTATEAFF
cdr3_nt: TGTGCCAGTAGTATATCGGGGACTGCCACTGAAGCTTTCTTT

j_call: TRBJ2-7
clone_size: .
v_call: TRBV18
d_call: .
cdr3_length: 13
cdr3_aa: CASSPPDPYEQYF
cdr3_nt: TGTGCCAGCTCACCACCCGACCCCTACGAGCAGTACTTC

j_call: TRBJ1-2
clone_size: .
v_call: TRBV10-2
d_call: .
cdr3_length: 16
cdr3_aa: CASSENQGKGGYGYTF
cdr3_nt: TGCGCCAGCAGTGAAAACCAGGGAAAGGGAGGCTATGGCTACACCTTC

j_call: TRBJ2-1
clone_size: .
v_call: TRBV18
d_call: .
cdr3_length: 16
cdr3_aa: CASSPQGPSSYNEQFF
cdr3_nt: TGTGCCAGCTCACCGCAGGGCCCTAGCTCCTACAATGAGCAGTTCTTC

j_call: TRBJ1-4
clone_size: once
v_call: TRBV19
d_call: .
cdr3_length: 12
cdr3_aa: CATTLAGEKLFF
cdr3_nt: TGTGCCACCACCTTGGCGGGGGAAAAACTGTTTTTT

j_call: TRBJ2-1
clone_size: few
v_call: TRBV29-1
d_call: TRBD2
cdr3_length: 13
cdr3_aa: CSVRRGGNNEQFF
cdr3_nt: TGCAGCGTTCGGCGCGGGGGAAACAATGAGCAGTTCTTC

j_call: TRBJ2-3
clone_size: .
v_call: TRBV7-3
d_call: .
cdr3_length: 15
cdr3_aa: CASSKQGGDTDTQYF
cdr3_nt: TGTGCCAGCAGCAAGCAGGGTGGGGACACAGATACGCAGTATTTT

j_call: TRBJ2-3
clone_size: .
v_call: TRBV7-9
d_call: .
cdr3_length: 14
cdr3_aa: CASSLLGVVDTQYF
cdr3_nt: TGTGCCAGCAGCTTATTGGGAGTAGTAGATACGCAGTATTTT

j_call: TRBJ1-5
clone_size: .
v_call: TRBV28
d_call: TRBD1
cdr3_length: 16
cdr3_aa: CASSDSTGALNQPQHF
cdr3_nt: TGTGCCAGCAGCGATTCCACAGGGGCACTAAATCAGCCCCAGCATTTT

j_call: TRBJ1-2
clone_size: once
v_call: TRBV2
d_call: .
cdr3_length: 16
cdr3_aa: CASSPRAGSTNYGYTF
cdr3_nt: TGTGCCAGCAGTCCCCGAGCCGGGTCTACTAACTATGGCTACACCTTC

j_call: TRBJ2-3
clone_size: .
v_call: TRBV5-1
d_call: .
cdr3_length: 16
cdr3_aa: CASSLAALRGTDTQYF
cdr3_nt: TGCGCCAGCAGCTTGGCGGCTCTCCGGGGCACAGATACGCAGTATTTT

j_call: TRBJ2-5
clone_size: .
v_call: TRBV19
d_call: TRBD2
cdr3_length: 15
cdr3_aa: CASSPLADLQETQYF
cdr3_nt: TGTGCCAGTAGTCCTCTAGCGGACCTCCAAGAGACCCAGTACTTC

j_call: TRBJ2-1
clone_size: .
v_call: TRBV4-3
d_call: .
cdr3_length: 14
cdr3_aa: CASSQDDTYNEQFF
cdr3_nt: TGCGCCAGCAGCCAAGATGATACCTACAATGAGCAGTTCTTC

j_call: TRBJ2-1
clone_size: .
v_call: TRBV9
d_call: .
cdr3_length: 16
cdr3_aa: CASSAYRDFAYNEQFF
cdr3_nt: TGTGCCAGCAGCGCGTACCGGGACTTCGCCTACAATGAGCAGTTCTTC

j_call: TRBJ1-6
clone_size: once
v_call: TRBV7-9
d_call: TRBD1
cdr3_length: 16
cdr3_aa: CASSSKPRQGGSPLHF
cdr3_nt: TGTGCCAGCAGCTCCAAACCGCGACAGGGCGGCTCACCCCTCCACTTT

j_call: TRBJ2-7
clone_size: .
v_call: TRBV5-1
d_call: TRBD2
cdr3_length: 15
cdr3_aa: CASSWGLADSYEQYF
cdr3_nt: TGCGCCAGCAGCTGGGGACTAGCGGATTCCTACGAGCAGTACTTC

j_call: TRBJ2-2
clone_size: .
v_call: TRBV25-1
d_call: TRBD1
cdr3_length: 16
cdr3_aa: CASSDPGTGDTGELFF
cdr3_nt: TGTGCCAGCAGTGACCCCGGGACAGGGGACACCGGGGAGCTGTTTTTT

j_call: TRBJ1-2
clone_size: few
v_call: TRBV18
d_call: TRBD1
cdr3_length: 13
cdr3_aa: CASSPPGQHGYTF
cdr3_nt: TGTGCCAGCTCACCACCGGGACAGCATGGCTACACCTTC

j_call: TRBJ2-6
clone_size: .
v_call: TRBV11-3
d_call: .
cdr3_length: 16
cdr3_aa: CASSLPSGPGANVLTF
cdr3_nt: TGTGCCAGCAGCTTACCAAGTGGGCCTGGGGCCAACGTCCTGACTTTC

j_call: TRBJ2-1
clone_size: .
v_call: TRBV11-3
d_call: TRBD1
cdr3_length: 15
cdr3_aa: CASSSGTGLFNEQFF
cdr3_nt: TGTGCCAGCAGCTCCGGGACAGGGCTTTTCAATGAGCAGTTCTTC

j_call: TRBJ2-1
clone_size: once
v_call: TRBV28
d_call: .
cdr3_length: 14
cdr3_aa: CASSWERWYNEQFF
cdr3_nt: TGTGCCAGCAGTTGGGAGCGCTGGTACAATGAGCAGTTCTTC

j_call: TRBJ2-7
clone_size: .
v_call: TRBV19
d_call: .
cdr3_length: 15
cdr3_aa: CASSISGAGGNEQYF
cdr3_nt: TGTGCCAGTAGTATTTCCGGGGCTGGGGGAAACGAGCAGTACTTC

j_call: TRBJ1-4
clone_size: .
v_call: TRBV7-6
d_call: .
cdr3_length: 17
cdr3_aa: CASSPSGTYATNEKLFF
cdr3_nt: TGTGCCAGCAGCCCCTCCGGGACATATGCAACTAATGAAAAACTGTTTTTT

j_call: TRBJ1-1
clone_size: .
v_call: TRBV5-1
d_call: TRBD1
cdr3_length: 14
cdr3_aa: CASSPGQGYTEAFF
cdr3_nt: TGCGCCAGCAGCCCGGGACAGGGGTACACTGAAGCTTTCTTT

j_call: TRBJ2-7
clone_size: .
v_call: TRBV5-1
d_call: TRBD1
cdr3_length: 15
cdr3_aa: CASSLTGQGSYEQYF
cdr3_nt: TGCGCCAGCAGCTTAACGGGACAGGGTTCCTACGAGCAGTACTTC

j_call: TRBJ2-1
clone_size: .
v_call: TRBV11-3
d_call: TRBD2
cdr3_length: 15
cdr3_aa: CASSWGGSSYNEQFF
cdr3_nt: TGTGCCAGCAGCTGGGGGGGAAGCTCCTACAATGAGCAGTTCTTC

j_call: TRBJ1-5
clone_size: .
v_call: TRBV2
d_call: .
cdr3_length: 13
cdr3_aa: CASRGSINQPQHF
cdr3_nt: TGTGCCAGCAGGGGAAGTATCAATCAGCCCCAGCATTTT

j_call: TRBJ1-2
clone_size: .
v_call: TRBV6-5
d_call: .
cdr3_length: 15
cdr3_aa: CASSYSRDRNYGYTF
cdr3_nt: TGTGCCAGCAGTTACTCCCGCGACAGAAACTATGGCTACACCTTC

j_call: TRBJ1-2
clone_size: .
v_call: TRBV3-1/TRBV3-2
d_call: .
cdr3_length: 18
cdr3_aa: CASSQSWRQPRTNYGYTF
cdr3_nt: TGTGCCAGCAGCCAAAGCTGGAGGCAGCCACGGACTAACTATGGCTACACCTTC

j_call: TRBJ2-7
clone_size: .
v_call: TRBV25-1
d_call: TRBD2
cdr3_length: 16
cdr3_aa: CASRGLRLAGDNEQYF
cdr3_nt: TGTGCCAGCCGTGGACTAAGGCTAGCGGGAGACAACGAGCAGTACTTC

j_call: TRBJ1-2
clone_size: .
v_call: TRBV28
d_call: .
cdr3_length: 12
cdr3_aa: CASSLTPGGYTF
cdr3_nt: TGTGCCAGCAGTTTAACCCCTGGGGGCTACACCTTC

j_call: TRBJ1-5
clone_size: .
v_call: TRBV19
d_call: .
cdr3_length: 15
cdr3_aa: CASSSGGWVNQPQHF
cdr3_nt: TGTGCCAGTAGTAGCGGGGGTTGGGTTAATCAGCCCCAGCATTTT

j_call: TRBJ2-2
clone_size: .
v_call: TRBV5-1
d_call: TRBD2
cdr3_length: 18
cdr3_aa: CASSLGLAGGPGTGELFF
cdr3_nt: TGCGCCAGCAGCCTCGGACTAGCGGGAGGGCCTGGCACCGGGGAGCTGTTTTTT

j_call: TRBJ1-1
clone_size: .
v_call: TRBV5-1
d_call: .
cdr3_length: 14
cdr3_aa: CASSLAWGPTEAFF
cdr3_nt: TGCGCCAGCAGCTTGGCCTGGGGGCCCACTGAAGCTTTCTTT

j_call: TRBJ2-2
clone_size: .
v_call: TRBV28
d_call: .
cdr3_length: 14
cdr3_aa: CASSFYEGTGELFF
cdr3_nt: TGTGCCAGCAGTTTCTACGAAGGCACCGGGGAGCTGTTTTTT

j_call: TRBJ2-2
clone_size: .
v_call: TRBV5-4
d_call: .
cdr3_length: 17
cdr3_aa: CASSLASASRNTGELFF
cdr3_nt: TGTGCCAGCAGCTTGGCCTCGGCATCTAGGAACACCGGGGAGCTGTTTTTT

j_call: TRBJ2-7
clone_size: .
v_call: TRBV5-6
d_call: .
cdr3_length: 15
cdr3_aa: CASSPRVGSAYEQYF
cdr3_nt: TGTGCCAGCAGCCCTCGGGTTGGCAGCGCCTACGAGCAGTACTTC

j_call: TRBJ1-5
clone_size: .
v_call: TRBV6-5
d_call: TRBD1
cdr3_length: 14
cdr3_aa: CATQGAVGNQPQHF
cdr3_nt: TGTGCCACCCAGGGGGCGGTCGGCAATCAGCCCCAGCATTTT

j_call: TRBJ2-1
clone_size: once
v_call: TRBV18
d_call: TRBD2
cdr3_length: 16
cdr3_aa: CASSPLFASGNNEQFF
cdr3_nt: TGTGCCAGCTCACCACTCTTTGCTAGCGGGAATAATGAGCAGTTCTTC